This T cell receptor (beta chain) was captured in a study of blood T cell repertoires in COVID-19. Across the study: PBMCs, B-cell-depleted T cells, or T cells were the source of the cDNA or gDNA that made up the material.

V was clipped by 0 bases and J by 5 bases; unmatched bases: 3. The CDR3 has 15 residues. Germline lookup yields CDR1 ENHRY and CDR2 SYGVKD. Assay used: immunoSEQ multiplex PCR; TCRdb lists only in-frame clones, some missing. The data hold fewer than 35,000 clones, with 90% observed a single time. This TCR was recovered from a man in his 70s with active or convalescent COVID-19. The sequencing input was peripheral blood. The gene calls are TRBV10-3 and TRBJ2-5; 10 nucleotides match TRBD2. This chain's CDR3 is CAISESLAGEETQYF. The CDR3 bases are TGTGCCATCAGTGAGTCTCTAGCGGGGGAGGAGACCCAGTACTTC.